The following is a T cell receptor (beta chain) sequence with its context. This sample was taken from a study of spatial heterogeneity in lung cancer. The time point denotes: sample taken at primary tumor resection. The CDR3 runs 15 residues. MiXCR, run by TCRdb on the 5' RACE reads, gives a single entry per CDR3 protein. The sample has 55,000 to 70,000 distinct CDR3 sequences, under 7.5% seen once. The receptor was isolated from a female donor with early-stage non-small cell lung cancer. The starting material was PBMCs, obtained at surgery. The chain carries TRBV12-1 and TRBJ2-7; the table assigns TRBD1, which was not confirmed against the DNA. TRBV12-1 is labeled a pseudogene. CDR3: CASSFSGGAPGEQYV. In DNA form, the CDR3 reads TGTGCCAGCAGCTTCTCGGGGGGTGCCCCAGGCGAGCAGTACGTC.